The 2 T cell receptor beta chains below all came from one sample that was sequenced in a study of blood T cell repertoires in COVID-19. Sequencing was performed with immunoSEQ multiplex PCR; in TCRdb, only in-frame clones are kept and a portion is missing. The profile shows about 370,000 clones, roughly 90% of them singletons. The specimen was peripheral blood. These receptors were obtained from a woman younger than 45 with COVID-19, enrolled during active disease.

J is TRBJ2-3 and V is TRBV5-4; 8 nucleotides line up with TRBD1. This CDR3 spans 16 amino acids. Germline V gene lookup returns CDR1 SGHNT and CDR2 YYREEE (reference sequence). J lost 2 bases, V lost 0 bases, and 5 bases had no gene match. The CDR3 reads CASSLEDREITDTQYF. CDR3 nucleotides: TGTGCCAGCAGCTTGGAGGACAGGGAGATCACAGATACGCAGTATTTT.

The genes are TRBV28 and TRBJ1-2, with TRBD1 matching 7 bases. This CDR3 is built from 12 residues. The trim removed 4 bases at V and 8 bases at J, leaving 4 bases unmatched. CDR1 is MDHEN, CDR2 SYDVKM, per germline. The CDR3 DNA follows: TGTGCCAGCAGTTCAGGGGGTGGAGGCTACACCTTC. This encodes CASSSGGGGYTF.